This T cell receptor (beta chain) stems from a study of CD8 T cells in ankylosing spondylitis. Study-wide findings and caveats: A TCR beta motif of eight highly homologous variants appeared characteristic of ankylosing spondylitis blood.

Regarding this clonotype: The antigen remains undetermined.

TCRdb fed the 5' RACE reads into MiXCR, producing one record per CDR3 protein. The table lists roughly 670,000 distinct CDR3 sequences, over 15% of them singletons. The sample consisted of blood, either unsorted or a sorted T cell fraction (not recorded which). The receptor's source is a male donor with ankylosing spondylitis.

The chain's CDR3 is CSATDPNTEKLFF. The DNA for the CDR3 is TGCAGTGCCACAGACCCAAATACTGAAAAACTGTTTTTT. The chain employs TRBV20-1 and TRBJ1-4; no clear D. Trimming stripped 6 bases from V and 7 bases from J, with 15 bases between. Germline values: CDR1 DFQATT, CDR2 SNEGSKA (reference sequence). The CDR3 is 13 amino acids.